The rows below give T cell receptor beta chains drawn from one sample of a study of Graves' ophthalmopathy and Graves' hyperthyroidism. MiXCR was run by TCRdb on the multiplex PCR reads, yielding one entry per CDR3 protein. Altogether 500,000 to 800,000 distinct CDR3 sequences are present, approximately 39% being singletons, with the ten largest covering roughly 3.5%. Material: peripheral blood. The receptors stem from an adult man with Graves' ophthalmopathy. Each CDR3 is given without its conserved first and last residue. Fields, in order: V gene, J gene, CDR3 protein.

TRBV2	TRBJ2-7	ASSRGGGSSYEQY
TRBV7-8	TRBJ1-5	ASSLESLEQPQH
TRBV12-3/TRBV12-4	TRBJ1-1	ASTFGQANTEAF
TRBV29-1	TRBJ1-3	SVPGTGDGYTIY
TRBV24-1	TRBJ2-5	ATSDSRSLRTQY
TRBV6-1	TRBJ2-7	ASIRGSTHEQY
TRBV7-6	TRBJ2-5	ASQDRASQETQY
TRBV4-1	TRBJ2-7	ASSQALSWTGKYEQY
TRBV2	TRBJ2-7	ASSEGYEQY
TRBV25-1	TRBJ2-5	ASSYSGRGETQY
TRBV4-3	TRBJ1-3	ASSPGHSPGNTIY
TRBV2	TRBJ1-3	ASSRGPGQYSGNTIY
TRBV4-2	TRBJ2-7	ASSPTLARRGGYEQY
TRBV2	TRBJ2-2	ASRRDNGELF
TRBV2	TRBJ1-1	ASQYTEAF
TRBV7-8	TRBJ1-5	ASSSTGIGYSNQPQH
TRBV6-2/TRBV6-3	TRBJ1-2	ASEARTGKEPGYT
TRBV2	TRBJ2-3	AGSEEGSPSADTQY
TRBV6-1	TRBJ2-5	ASSDRSGVQQTQY
TRBV2	TRBJ1-5	ASSGPGHNQPQH
TRBV15	TRBJ1-5	ATSRIGTEGNQPQH
TRBV20-1	TRBJ1-2	SARTGYGYT
TRBV9	TRBJ1-2	ASSVSTGGNYGYT
TRBV9	TRBJ2-2	ASSPAGGELF
TRBV9	TRBJ2-7	ASSTGDTPYEQY
TRBV5-8	TRBJ1-4	ASSPGQLEEKLF
TRBV25-1	TRBJ2-2	ASSAGSTGELF
TRBV20-1	TRBJ2-3	SARVSSADTDTQY
TRBV10-3	TRBJ1-6	AISEGQGPNSPLH
TRBV20-1	TRBJ2-2	SARDMYGSGVAGTGELF
TRBV24-1	TRBJ2-7	ATSLQGVAEQY
TRBV7-9	TRBJ2-7	ASSVLPGSYEQY
TRBV5-4	TRBJ1-2	ASSLVGQINYGYT
TRBV10-3	TRBJ1-2	ASSFSAGGSRGYT
TRBV7-2	TRBJ1-2	ASRGEDRSWEGYT
TRBV15	TRBJ2-2	ATSRDRTAGELF
TRBV19	TRBJ1-1	ASRRRDRENTEAF
TRBV6-5	TRBJ1-4	ASRDLTGGLEKLF
TRBV20-1	TRBJ2-7	SASTLNDRGNEQY
TRBV29-1	TRBJ1-1	SVEHRKTMNTEAF
TRBV7-9	TRBJ2-7	ASSSRDSVNYEQY
TRBV2	TRBJ1-2	ASSGRQVYGYT
TRBV29-1	TRBJ2-1	SVEFTGKEQF
TRBV5-1	TRBJ2-5	ASSVGGSGQEVETQY
TRBV10-3	TRBJ2-3	AISEVDRASTDTQY
TRBV9	TRBJ2-7	ASSVEDGSCEQY
TRBV7-9	TRBJ1-1	ASSRTGRNTEAF
TRBV5-4	TRBJ1-2	ASTLATSSNYGYT
TRBV9	TRBJ1-1	ASSVSPTRGNTEAF
TRBV18	TRBJ2-7	ASSPGTGDEQY
TRBV7-8	TRBJ2-3	ASSLGPTDTQY
TRBV20-1	TRBJ1-5	SAWDGFSNQPQH
TRBV19	TRBJ1-5	ASSIVSPGGLFHQPQH
TRBV15	TRBJ1-5	ATSSAGDETQH
TRBV7-9	TRBJ1-2	ASSLVTDGYT
TRBV12-3/TRBV12-4	TRBJ1-5	ASSLDALGTVSQPQH
TRBV20-1	TRBJ1-5	SASLNRVGGNQPQH
TRBV24-1	TRBJ2-7	ATSDGDSEQY